Following are 32 T cell receptor beta chains from one sample sequenced in a study of blood T cell repertoires in COVID-19. The assay was immunoSEQ multiplex PCR, and TCRdb's table has in-frame clones only and misses some. Among more than 95,000 clones, 85% to 90% were seen once, and the ten largest hold 5.1%. The sequenced material came from peripheral blood. The source of these receptors is a human donor in a cohort sampled during active COVID-19.

V usage is TRBV6-5 and J usage is TRBJ2-5, with TRBD2 as a possible D gene (5 bases). The germline gives CDR1 MNHEY, CDR2 SVGAGI. The V end was cut by 5 bases, the J end by 1 base, with 8 bases between. CDR3 length equals 13 residues. The CDR3 loop reads CASSRLFQETQYF. DNA of the CDR3: TGTGCCAGCAGTAGACTATTCCAAGAGACCCAGTACTTC.

The chain recombines TRBV6-2 or TRBV6-3 with TRBJ1-5, with D maybe TRBD1 (6 bases). This CDR3 comprises 14 residues. Germline assignment: CDR1 MNHEY and CDR2 SVGEGT. V was shortened by 6 bases and J by 7 bases, with 16 bases between the two germline ends. CDR3 in amino acids: CASSPNTGLQPQHF. As DNA, the CDR3 is TGTGCCAGCAGCCCAAACACAGGGTTACAGCCCCAGCATTTT.

The genes are TRBV11-2 and TRBJ2-5; 9 bases line up with TRBD1. CDR1 and CDR2 from the germline V gene are SGHAT and FQNNGV. V lost 5 bases to trimming and J lost 5 bases; unmatched junction nucleotides: 9. This CDR3 is built from 15 residues. The CDR3, as DNA: TGTGCCAGCAGCGTAACAGGGGGCTGGGCGGAGACCCAGTACTTC. The encoded protein is CASSVTGGWAETQYF.

This clone appeared a few times. The V and J genes are TRBV7-9 and TRBJ2-3; 11 nucleotides match TRBD2. Germline CDR1 reads SEHNR; CDR2 reads FQNEAQ (reference sequence). V shed 5 bases, J shed 2 bases, and the junction held 6 bases outside the gene matches. This CDR3 contains 16 residues. The CDR3 DNA reads TGTGCCAGCAGCCCTCGACTAGCGGGGCTCACAGATACGCAGTATTTT. Its protein is CASSPRLAGLTDTQYF. Full variable domain (outside the CDR3, taken from reference TRBV7-9 and TRBJ2-3): DTGVSQNPRHKITKRGQNVTFRCDPISEHNRLYWYRQTLGQGPEFLTYFQNEAQLEKSRLLSDRFSAERPKGSFSTLEIQRTEQGDSAMYLCASSPRLAGLTDTQYFGPGTRLTVL.

The chain uses TRBV19 and TRBJ2-2; 7 bases agree with TRBD2. Per germline, CDR1 LNHDA and CDR2 SQIVND (reference sequence). There are 14 residues in the CDR3. V trimming: 5 bases; J trimming: 7 bases; junction bases outside the gene matches: 7. CDR3 DNA sequence: TGTGCCAGTAGTGACGATCGGGGGGTCGGGGAGCTGTTTTTT. This codes for CASSDDRGVGELFF.

This chain connects TRBV5-8 to TRBJ2-1; 7 bases agree with TRBD2. CDR3 length: 16 residues. Per germline, CDR1 SGHTS and CDR2 YDEGEE. V gave up 1 base and J gave up 7 bases; unmatched junction bases: 11. The CDR3 coding sequence is TGTGCCAGCAGCTTGAGGAACGGGGGGTTTACGAATGAGCAGTTCTTC. It specifies CASSLRNGGFTNEQFF.

The CDR3 spells CASSDQGTYGYTF. The CDR3 DNA reads TGTGCCAGCAGTGATCAGGGTACCTATGGCTACACCTTC. The V and J genes are TRBV2 and TRBJ1-2; D possibly corresponds to TRBD1 (5 bases). Trimming stripped 3 bases from V and 4 bases from J, with 9 bases between. The CDR3 sequence is 13 residues long. Per germline, CDR1 SNHLY and CDR2 FYNNEI.

This rearrangement joins TRBV6-2 or TRBV6-3 to TRBJ2-3, with a weak D call TRBD1 (5 bases). Trimming cost V 2 bases and J 4 bases, with 16 bases left between them. Germline V lookup: CDR1 MNHEY, CDR2 SVGEGT. CDR3 length equals 16 residues. In DNA form, the CDR3 reads TGTGCCAGCAGTTACCCACGGCAGGGTGGATCAGATACGCAGTATTTT. Protein sequence: CASSYPRQGGSDTQYF.

This sequence joins TRBV5-5 and TRBJ1-5; 8 bases align to TRBD1. J was trimmed by 3 bases and V by 1 base; bases with no gene match: 12. Germline V gives CDR1 SGHKS, CDR2 YYEKEE (reference sequence). The CDR3 is 18 amino acids. This CDR3 is CASSLSSIRGPANQPQHF. Written as DNA, the CDR3 is TGTGCCAGCAGCTTGTCGTCTATCAGGGGGCCGGCCAATCAGCCCCAGCATTTT.

This rearrangement joins TRBV2 to TRBJ2-3; a weak D match, TRBD2 (6 bases). CDR1 SNHLY and CDR2 FYNNEI come from the germline V gene. CDR3 length equals 14 residues. The V end was cut by 7 bases, the J end by 4 bases, with 15 bases between. The CDR3 loop is CASKEGSSADTQYF. The CDR3 region has the DNA TGTGCCAGCAAGGAGGGTTCTAGCGCAGATACGCAGTATTTT.

The chain has TRBV6-1 and TRBJ2-7, with TRBD1 matching over 8 bases. Germline trimming cut 2 bases from V and 4 bases from J; bases unmatched to any gene: 4. The CDR3 extends over 14 amino acids. Germline V gene sequence: CDR1 MNHNS, CDR2 SASEGT. CDR3 region: CASSETGGNYEQYF. The DNA of the CDR3 is TGTGCCAGCAGTGAAACAGGGGGAAATTACGAGCAGTACTTC.

The genes are TRBV6-6 and TRBJ2-5; D remains unclear. Germline V gives CDR1 MNHNY, CDR2 SVGAGI (reference sequence). The length of the CDR3 is 12 residues. Deletions cut 7 bases from V and 7 bases from J, with 13 bases between. CDR3 coding DNA: TGTGCCAGCATGGGCAGGTACGGGACCCAGTACTTC. Translation gives CASMGRYGTQYF.

The chain recombines TRBV1 with TRBJ1-2; whether TRBD1, the table's D call, matches the DNA was not checked. TRBV1 is classified as a pseudogene. The CDR3 sequence is 15 residues long. CDR3 protein: CTSSQWDTANYGYTF. As DNA, the CDR3 is TGCACCAGCAGCCAATGGGACACGGCTAACTATGGCTACACCTTC.

This clone is a singleton in its sample. The chain couples TRBV28 to TRBJ2-5; 10 positions match TRBD2. CDR3 length: 13 amino acids. With 10 bases clipped from V and 4 bases from J, the junction kept 6 bases outside the gene matches. Germline assignment: CDR1 MDHEN and CDR2 SYDVKM. In DNA, the CDR3 is TGTGCCACAAGGACTAGCGGTCGAGAGACCCAGTACTTC. This translates into CATRTSGRETQYF. Complete variable domain (other parts from reference TRBV28 and TRBJ2-5): DVKVTQSSRYLVKRTGEKVFLECVQDMDHENMFWYRQDPGLGLRLIYFSYDVKMKEKGDIPEGYSVSREKKERFSLILESASTNQTSMYLCATRTSGRETQYFGPGTRLLVL.

The genes are TRBV28 and TRBJ1-4, with TRBD1 as a possible D gene (5 bases). V was trimmed by 7 bases and J by 7 bases, leaving 13 bases between them. CDR1 and CDR2 from the germline V gene are MDHEN and SYDVKM. The length of the CDR3 is 13 residues. The CDR3 nucleotides read TGTGCCAGCACCAGGACGGGGGGTGAAAAACTGTTTTTT. This translates into CASTRTGGEKLFF.

CDR3 sequence: CASSFGTSTDTQYF. CDR3 sequence (DNA): TGTGCCAGCAGCTTTGGGACTAGCACAGATACGCAGTATTTT. The V and J genes are TRBV5-4 and TRBJ2-3; TRBD2 is a possible D gene (6 bases). The CDR3 has 14 residues. Germline values: CDR1 SGHNT, CDR2 YYREEE (reference sequence). Trimming left V 2 bases short and J 0 bases short, with 7 bases between. The entire variable domain, with the rest obtained from reference TRBV5-4 and TRBJ2-3, is as follows: ETGVTQSPTHLIKTRGQQVTLRCSSQSGHNTVSWYQQALGQGPQFIFQYYREEENGRGNFPPRFSGLQFPNYSSELNVNALELDDSALYLCASSFGTSTDTQYFGPGTRLTVL.

Regarding this clone: Other DNA variants within this sample encode the same CDR3. This rearrangement joins TRBV6-5 to TRBJ2-5, with D unresolved. The germline gives CDR1 MNHEY, CDR2 SVGAGI. V was cut by 5 bases and J by 5 bases, with 9 bases left in between. The CDR3 is 12 amino acids. The CDR3 nucleotides read TGTGCCAGCAGTCGAGGCTTGGAGACCCAGTACTTC. It is translated as CASSRGLETQYF.

The chain employs TRBV27 and TRBJ2-1, with TRBD2 as a possible D gene (5 bases). This CDR3 contains 17 residues. CDR1 is MNHEY, CDR2 SMNVEV, per germline (reference sequence). V dropped 6 bases and J dropped 0 bases, with 18 bases sitting between them. The CDR3 region is CASRHKPRGSSYNEQFF. CDR3 nucleotide sequence: TGTGCCAGCAGGCACAAACCTCGGGGTAGCTCCTACAATGAGCAGTTCTTC.

V is TRBV2 and J is TRBJ2-5; TRBD1 matches 11 bases. The CDR3 extends over 15 amino acids. V gave up 5 bases and J gave up 9 bases; unmatched junction bases: 11. Germline CDR1 SNHLY, CDR2 FYNNEI. CDR3 in amino acids: CASSTWDRGALAQYF. DNA of the CDR3: TGTGCCAGCAGTACCTGGGACAGGGGGGCCTTGGCCCAGTACTTC.

The V gene is TRBV27, the J gene TRBJ2-1, with D possibly matching TRBD2 (5 bases). Deletions cut 5 bases from V and 11 bases from J, with 16 bases between. The CDR3 extends over 13 amino acids. Germline V gives CDR1 MNHEY, CDR2 SMNVEV (reference sequence). CDR3 coding DNA: TGTGCCAGCAGTCCCCCTCTGTCGGGGAAGCAGTTCTTC. Protein sequence: CASSPPLSGKQFF.

V gene TRBV18 combines with J gene TRBJ1-2; 7 bases agree with TRBD1. The CDR3 runs to 14 residues. V shed 5 bases and J 0 bases; nucleotides not matched to a gene: 3. Germline CDR1 is KGHSH and CDR2 is LQKENI. This CDR3 is CASSEGQTNYGYTF. Here the CDR3 DNA reads TGTGCCAGCTCAGAGGGACAGACTAACTATGGCTACACCTTC.

This chain links TRBV5-5 with TRBJ2-7; maybe TRBD2 (6 bases). The CDR3 has 16 residues. Trimming removed 4 bases at V and 0 bases at J, with 17 bases between. CDR1 and CDR2 from the germline V gene are SGHKS and YYEKEE (reference sequence). Here the CDR3 DNA reads TGTGCCAGCAGCCGCGGACCGGGACTCGACTCCTACGAGCAGTACTTC. Translation: CASSRGPGLDSYEQYF.

The gene calls are TRBV5-1 and TRBJ2-3; 8 nucleotides align to TRBD1. V shed 4 bases, J shed 2 bases, and the junction held 12 bases outside the gene matches. The germline V gene encodes CDR1 SGHRS and CDR2 YFSETQ. CDR3 size: 17 residues. CDR3 residues: CASSPGRVTGVTDTQYF. The CDR3, as DNA: TGCGCCAGCAGCCCAGGCCGGGTGACAGGGGTCACAGATACGCAGTATTTT.

V and J are TRBV7-3 and TRBJ2-1; 8 bases are a match to TRBD2. This CDR3 is built from 15 residues. Losses at the gene ends were 4 bases for V and 6 bases for J; bases not matched to a gene: 8. In germline, CDR1 is SGHTA, CDR2 FQGTGA. The DNA for the CDR3 is TGTGCCAGCAGCTGGGTCTCACGGGGGGGCAATGAGCAGTTCTTC. This gives the protein CASSWVSRGGNEQFF.

V and J are TRBV19 and TRBJ1-4; perhaps TRBD1 as D (5 bases). In germline, CDR1 is LNHDA, CDR2 SQIVND (reference sequence). V was shortened by 9 bases and J by 0 bases, with 8 bases between the two germline ends. CDR3 size: 13 residues. The CDR3, as DNA: TGTGCCAGCGAAGGGGCAACTAATGAAAAACTGTTTTTT. Its translation: CASEGATNEKLFF.

This sequence joins TRBV28 and TRBJ2-3; 9 bases fit TRBD1. This CDR3 contains 16 residues. Germline V gene sequence: CDR1 MDHEN, CDR2 SYDVKM. V lost 1 base and J lost 0; bases outside the gene matches: 2. The CDR3: CASSLSGTGSTDTQYF. The CDR3 DNA reads as TGTGCCAGCAGTTTATCCGGGACAGGGAGCACAGATACGCAGTATTTT.

V and J are TRBV16 and TRBJ2-7, with D possibly TRBD1 on 7 matching bases. The V end was cut by 4 bases, the J end by 6 bases, with 16 bases between. The CDR3 sequence is 14 residues long. Germline V gene data show CDR1 as KGHSY and CDR2 as FQNENV. The CDR3 region is CASSPPPGGGEQYF. The CDR3, as DNA: TGTGCCAGCAGCCCCCCACCAGGGGGAGGCGAGCAGTACTTC.

V usage is TRBV28 and J usage is TRBJ2-4; a weak D match, TRBD1 (6 bases). Germline CDR1 and CDR2: MDHEN and SYDVKM. Trimming removed 6 bases at V and 4 bases at J, with 13 bases between. This CDR3 has 14 amino acids. CDR3 amino acids: CASSSLQGKNIQYF. In DNA, the CDR3 is TGTGCCAGCAGCTCACTACAGGGAAAAAACATTCAGTACTTC.

CDR3 loop: CASSQEGGISTGELFF. The CDR3 bases are TGCGCCAGCAGCCAAGAGGGGGGGATCTCCACCGGGGAGCTGTTTTTT. The chain has TRBV4-1 and TRBJ2-2, with 7 nucleotides matching TRBD2. The CDR3 is made up of 16 amino acids. Germline V gene sequence: CDR1 MGHRA, CDR2 YSYEKL. V lost 0 bases, J lost 4 bases, and 5 bases stayed unmatched.

This clone was recorded a few times. The rearrangement uses TRBV7-9 and TRBJ2-7; 9 nucleotides line up with TRBD2. The CDR3 spans 16 residues. With V trimmed by 2 bases and J by 3 bases, 8 bases remained unmatched. Looked up from germline, CDR1 is SEHNR and CDR2 is FQNEAQ (reference sequence). The CDR3 DNA follows: TGTGCCAGCAGCTTAACGTCTAGCGGGACCATCTACGAGCAGTACTTC. It encodes CASSLTSSGTIYEQYF.

V usage is TRBV14 and J usage is TRBJ2-7, with D possibly being TRBD2 (6 bases). The V gene's germline CDR1 is SGHDN and CDR2 FVKESK. The CDR3 contains 14 residues. Trimming took 4 bases from V and 1 from J, leaving 11 bases between them. This CDR3 is CASSPHAGSYEQYF. DNA for the CDR3: TGTGCCAGCAGCCCCCACGCGGGATCCTACGAGCAGTACTTC.

The chain uses TRBV4-1 and TRBJ2-2; 7 bases map to TRBD2. After removal of 3 bases from V and 7 bases from J, the junction contained 5 bases not matched to a gene. The CDR3 runs to 14 residues. From germline, CDR1 is MGHRA and CDR2 YSYEKL. The CDR3 reads CASSQGGRSGELFF. CDR3 in DNA: TGCGCCAGCAGCCAGGGGGGGAGGAGCGGGGAGCTGTTTTTT.